This TCR beta chain was obtained from a study of neurological immune-mediated disorders. Notes on the study in general: Private repertoires in all groups were suggested by the finding that expanded clones across subjects shared no CDR3 amino acid sequences. While HTLV-1-associated myelopathy showed the greatest TCR clonal expansion, multiple sclerosis showed the least, falling below healthy controls. The repertoires of 18 of 34 multiple sclerosis patients fell into one related-CDR3 cluster (a possible signature) under phylogenetic grouping.

This clonotype was seen ten or more times. The antigen remains undetermined. The CDR3 is 14 amino acids. The germline V gene has CDR1 SGHTA and CDR2 FQGTGA. V lost 5 bases, J lost 6 bases, and 16 bases lay in between. TCRdb used MiXCR to reprocess the 5' RACE reads, holding one entry per CDR3 protein. The sample has 20,000 to 30,000 distinct CDR3 sequences; roughly 2.5% are singletons. The V call is TRBV7-3, the J call TRBJ1-2, with D possibly TRBD1 on 5 matching bases. Sequencing was performed on PBMCs. The clonotype was recovered from a woman aged 45 to 65 with multiple sclerosis. CDR3 sequence: CASSRNRGIDGYTF. As DNA, the CDR3 is TGTGCCAGCAGCCGGAATCGGGGGATCGATGGCTACACCTTC.